This T cell receptor beta chain was captured by sequencing in a study of cytomegalovirus exposure and HLA in healthy donors (dated 2017 in TCRdb). Describing the broader study: An earlier analysis of approximately 550 of the donors reported 250 to 350 Gb of sequence data and 117 million unique TCR beta sequences from around 200 million T cells. HLA typing covered class I and class II loci at four-digit resolution. Using immunosequencing, the study profiled T cell repertoires from around 670 subjects and related those repertoires to cytomegalovirus serostatus. Donor age, sex, ethnicity and CMV serostatus were compiled alongside the repertoire data. The study aimed to test whether cataloging public T cell receptors could reveal signatures of past pathogen exposure. In the later analysis, no new phenotypic data were used to find candidate immune exposures; instead, reliance was placed on TCR beta sequences and their occurrence across donors. Typing coverage differed by locus: A, B, C, DRB1 and DQB1 were typed in roughly 620-630 donors, DQA1 in approximately 520, DPA1 in 600 to 610, and DPB1 in approximately 450. All discovery cohort repertoires had been generated using a single sequencing platform. To predict cytomegalovirus infection status, the study brought together high-throughput TCR immunosequencing, statistical association of individual TCRs with disease status, and machine learning. Across about 370 genotyped donors of the cohort, an average of about 240,000 unique TCR beta nucleotide sequences per donor were sequenced, and approximately 17% of those sequences were non-productive. To study patterns of TCR occurrence, a later analysis re-analyzed previously published TCR beta repertoires from around 670 donors and added high-resolution HLA genotyping. The genetic ancestry cluster associated with self-reported Caucasian donors included 81% of the roughly 400 genotyped donors. To decide whether each TCR beta V gene segment behaved as functional or pseudogenic, an earlier analysis of approximately 590 of the donors relied on high-throughput TCR beta sequencing. In a later genetic analysis, genome-wide SNP genotypes for 398 of the 666 donors were used, and that subset was treated as a discovery cohort. Roughly 320 gigabases of sequencing data and around 90 million unique TCR sequences made up an early release that covered around 640 HLA-typed donors. Besides the first cohort of about 730 subjects, a separate validation cohort made up of about 120 different subjects was used. Roughly 5 DR-DQ haplotypes were treated as single units for association and clustering because of strong linkage in the cohort.

The CDR3, cysteine through phenylalanine, is 17 amino acids long. The sequence is cut down to CDR3 DNA, 51 bases in frame from base 1. The germline V gene supplies CDR1 MRHNA and CDR2 SNTAGT. The cohort was made up of about 670 healthy bone marrow donors. All cohort members were sampled while nominally healthy, although unrecorded immune exposures were likely present. The donor was CMV seronegative and was included in the group of under 450 seronegative cohort members. Each donor provided a peripheral blood sample, and peripheral blood mononuclear cells were used for TCR beta sequencing. Genomic DNA extraction from the blood cell samples was performed with the Qiagen DNeasy Blood Extraction Kit. The method was the immunoSEQ multiplex PCR assay. For the multiplex PCR, a mixture combining 60 forward primers for TCR Vbeta segments and 13 reverse primers for TCR Jbeta segments was used. A multiplex PCR assay on genomic DNA amplified the CDR3 region of rearranged TCR beta genes. The Illumina HiSeq System was used to sequence the amplified TCR beta libraries as 87-base-pair reads. Per the original workflow: A later analysis counted approximately 84 million unique TCR beta chains across the 640 or so repertoires, and some 11 million of these chains were shared by at least two donors. A nearest-neighbor algorithm error-corrected the raw reads and collapsed the reads into unique sequences, merging closely related sequences to remove PCR and sequencing errors. To assign V, D and J gene segments, CDR3 sequences were aligned to IMGT reference sequences. Each retained sequence needed at least a six-nucleotide match to both a V gene segment and a J gene segment. Rearrangements were classified as productive when the CDR3 lacked stop codons and remained in frame with V and J, and all other rearrangements were classified as non-productive. Following IMGT convention, CDR3 was defined as the stretch from the second conserved V-encoded cysteine to the conserved J-encoded phenylalanine. The earlier analysis of more than 450 of the donors excluded sequences that lacked an unambiguous match to a single V gene segment. In an earlier analysis of several hundred of the donors, V segments were called functional above 56.7% productive rearrangements and were called segregating when the between-donor standard deviation exceeded 5%. A statistical classification framework was built to diagnose cytomegalovirus status from the catalog of TCR beta chain sequences. V and J gene assignment, in a later analysis, came from comparing TCR nucleotide sequences with IMGT/GENE-DB human TR gene sequences. A later analysis assigned CDR3 sequences and most-parsimonious VDJ recombination scenarios with the TCRdist pipeline. In a later analysis, each TCR beta chain was defined by its CDR3 amino acid sequence together with its V-gene family, and reads lacking a unique V-gene family were excluded. To address suspected cross-contamination and a sequencing artifact, a later analysis removed 450 to 700 highly shared, low-generation-probability nucleotide sequences. For each public chain, a later analysis derived a clonal expansion index from normalized ranks of inferred template counts within each repertoire. In a later analysis, generation probabilities were computed with a VDJ recombination model fitted to out-of-frame rearrangements, and the resulting probabilities were checked against IGoR. In a later analysis, hypergeometric tests were used to score TCR-TCR, TCR-HLA and TCR-CMV co-occurrence, with a repertoire-size bias correction applied to TCR pairs. A later analysis estimated false discovery rates by permuting HLA or CMV assignments 20 times. In a later analysis, co-occurring TCRs were grouped using DBSCAN, and TCRdist sequence similarity was added for clustering within HLA-allele-positive subsets. Co-occurrence clustering excluded repertoires with fewer than 30,000 or more than 120,000 public chains, plus five with anomalous nucleotide sharing. TCRdb took this table from immuneACCESS and kept in-frame rearrangements with V and J called. Such tables lack part of the clones; where checked against another copy, unresolved V genes explain under half of the gap, and the rest is unexplained. V, J and clone size are those of that table, while D and trimming were read from the DNA. The sample profile shows about 140,000 clones; around 80% of them were found once. The leading ten clones occupy 2.5% to 3.5% of the sample.

The research as a whole found: Most TCR sequences were seen in very few donors, while some public TCRs were found in many individuals. A further reported finding was that TCR beta sequences accurately predicted the HLA-A and HLA-B alleles for most subjects in the first cohort. According to a later analysis, TCR association rates differed among HLA loci, with DRB1 alleles showing the most associated TCRs and HLA-C alleles showing the fewest. The classifier was reported to diagnose cytomegalovirus status with high specificity and sensitivity in both the original cohort and the validation cohort. In a later genetic analysis, fewer N-insertions in productive TCRs were reported among donors in an Asian-associated ancestry cluster than the 666-donor mean. Correlated functional status among segregating V segments might reflect linkage disequilibrium, but an unknown experimental factor could not be ruled out. At a false discovery rate of 0.05, a later analysis linked 15,000 to 20,000 TCR beta sequences to specific HLA alleles. Only TCR beta chains were sequenced in this cohort, and the absence of alpha or paired-chain data limited detectable features. Sequencing depth was assumed to be roughly uniform across donors in the presence/absence analyses, though that assumption may not hold. Several of the top co-occurrence clusters appeared to be linked to parvovirus B19, influenza, CMV and Epstein-Barr virus, according to a later analysis. The 87-base-pair reads could not distinguish some IMGT-functional V segments, including TRBV6-2 and TRBV6-3, so those segments were excluded. Over 15 rarely observed V segments, including chromosome 9 orphons, were excluded from the earlier analysis of almost 600 of the donors because counts were too low. When HLA alleles, especially DR and DQ, strongly co-occurred, attributing TCR associations to individual alleles was difficult. In vitro tests confirmed that a few of the cytomegalovirus-associated TCR beta chains recognize cytomegalovirus antigens. Most CMV-associated TCR beta chains appeared to be HLA-restricted in a later analysis, and the HLA associations seemed to be driven largely by CMV exposure. In a later analysis, HLA-associated TCR beta chains were found to be more clonally expanded and to have lower generation probabilities than equally common non-associated chains. The only immune exposure information available for the cohort was CMV serostatus. An earlier analysis of around 540 of the donors showed that most TCR beta V segments appeared in productive rearrangements either about 90% or about 30% of the time, which broadly matched IMGT annotations. The authors suggested that the approach could potentially be generalized to other disease states and immunological phenotypes. Because HLA typing was unavailable for some donors at each locus, only the typed subset was used in association tests. A total of fewer than 200 TCR beta chains were listed by the study as associated with cytomegalovirus. A cluster of highly shared sequence variants was judged likely to be a technical artifact of the sequencing pipeline. An association between a missense DCLRE1C variant and V-gene and J-gene trimming of TCR beta chains was found in a later genetic analysis and replicated in an independent cohort.

In regard to this clone: Its antigen specificity is not known. No per-base quality is available; no much larger clone lies one base away.

Material: PBMCs. The chain uses TRBV6-4 and TRBJ2-5, with 9 middle bases fitting TRBD2. The last part of the DNA fits TRBJ2-7 better; the J call may be wrong. This TCR was sampled from a female donor in good health and CMV-seronegative. The nucleotide sequence is given as TGTGCCAGCAGTGACTTGGCTAGCGGGGCCTCATCCTACGAGCAGTACTTC. It encodes CASSDLASGASSYEQYF.